The rows below give T cell receptor beta chains drawn from one sample of a study of T cell responses to AZD1222 COVID-19 vaccine. Sequencing used immunoSEQ multiplex PCR; TCRdb keeps in-frame clones, though not all of them. The data contain fewer than 150,000 clones, 80% to 90% of them seen just once; the ten biggest clones take up approximately 8.8%. The material sequenced was peripheral blood, taken 28 days after the second AZD1222 dose. The receptors stem from an adult who received the AZD1222 COVID-19 vaccine. The CDR3 runs from the conserved cysteine through the conserved F or W.

CDR3 protein	V gene	J gene	CDR3 length
CASSLITGQPQHF	TRBV7-3	TRBJ1-5	13
CAISGADGSGQFF	TRBV10-3	TRBJ2-1	13
CASSEGSQRGREQYF	TRBV6-1	TRBJ2-7	15
CASSPRLNDEQFF	TRBV18	TRBJ2-1	13
CASSDAGTGTSYEQYF	TRBV6-1	TRBJ2-7	16
CASSLVGTYSQETQYF	TRBV5-1	TRBJ2-5	16
CASSQEGLGNTIYF	TRBV4-2	TRBJ1-3	14
CASSIFGRGSYEQYF	TRBV6-2/TRBV6-3	TRBJ2-7	15
CAWMQKMNTEAFF	TRBV30	TRBJ1-1	13
CASSVGGAADEKLFF	TRBV9	TRBJ1-4	15
CASRTGPYPNQPQHF	TRBV6-5	TRBJ1-5	15
CASSRLSGFTDTQYF	TRBV2	TRBJ2-3	15